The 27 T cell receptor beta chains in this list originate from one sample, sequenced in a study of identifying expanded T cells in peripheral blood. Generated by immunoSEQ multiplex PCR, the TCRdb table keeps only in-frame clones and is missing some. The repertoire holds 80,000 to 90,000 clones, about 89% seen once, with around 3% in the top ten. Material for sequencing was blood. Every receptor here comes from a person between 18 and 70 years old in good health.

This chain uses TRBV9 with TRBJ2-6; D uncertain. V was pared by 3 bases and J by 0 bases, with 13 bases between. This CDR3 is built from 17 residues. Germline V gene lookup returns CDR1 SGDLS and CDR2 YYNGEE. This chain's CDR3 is CASSASVGFSGANVLTF. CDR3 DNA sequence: TGTGCCAGCAGCGCCAGTGTTGGGTTCTCTGGGGCCAACGTCCTGACTTTC. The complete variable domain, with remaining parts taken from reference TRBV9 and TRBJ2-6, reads DSGVTQTPKHLITATGQRVTLRCSPRSGDLSVYWYQQSLDQGLQFLIQYYNGEERAKGNILERFSAQQFPDLHSELNLSSLELGDSALYFCASSASVGFSGANVLTFGAGSRLTVL.

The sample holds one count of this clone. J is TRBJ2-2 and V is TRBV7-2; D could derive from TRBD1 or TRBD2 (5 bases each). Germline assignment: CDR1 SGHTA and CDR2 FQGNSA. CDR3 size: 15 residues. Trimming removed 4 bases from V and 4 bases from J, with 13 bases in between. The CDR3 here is CASSSQGGSTGELFF. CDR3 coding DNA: TGTGCCAGCAGCTCGCAGGGTGGGAGCACCGGGGAGCTGTTTTTT.

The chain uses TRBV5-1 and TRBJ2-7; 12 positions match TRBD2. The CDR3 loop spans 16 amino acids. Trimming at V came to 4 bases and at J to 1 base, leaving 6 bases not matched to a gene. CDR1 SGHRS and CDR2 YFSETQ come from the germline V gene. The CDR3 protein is CASSSTSGGTSYEQYF. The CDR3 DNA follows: TGCGCCAGCAGCAGTACTAGCGGGGGGACGTCCTACGAGCAGTACTTC.

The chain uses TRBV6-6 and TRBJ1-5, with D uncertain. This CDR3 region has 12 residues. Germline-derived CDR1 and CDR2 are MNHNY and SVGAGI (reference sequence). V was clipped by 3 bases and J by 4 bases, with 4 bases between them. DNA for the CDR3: TGTGCCAGCAGTTATCTAAATCAGCCCCAGCATTTT. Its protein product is CASSYLNQPQHF.

CDR3 nucleotides: TGTGCCACTACAGACCCGGGACAGGGGACCTACGAGCAGTACTTC. This gives the protein CATTDPGQGTYEQYF. The chain employs TRBV19 and TRBJ2-7; TRBD1 matches at 10 bases. V shed 10 bases and J 2 bases; nucleotides not matched to a gene: 11. The CDR3 length is 15 residues. Germline values: CDR1 LNHDA, CDR2 SQIVND (reference sequence).

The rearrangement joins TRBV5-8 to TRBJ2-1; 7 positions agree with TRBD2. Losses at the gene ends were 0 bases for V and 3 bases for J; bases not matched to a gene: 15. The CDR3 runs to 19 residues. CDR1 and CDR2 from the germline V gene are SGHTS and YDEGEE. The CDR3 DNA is TGTGCCAGCAGCTTGGTGGGGGGGGTAGGCTTACCATTCTACAATGAGCAGTTCTTC. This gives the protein CASSLVGGVGLPFYNEQFF.

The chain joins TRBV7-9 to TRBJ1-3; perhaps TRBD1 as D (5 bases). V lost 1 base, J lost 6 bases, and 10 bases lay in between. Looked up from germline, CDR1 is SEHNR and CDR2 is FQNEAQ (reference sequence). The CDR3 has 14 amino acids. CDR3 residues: CASSLGDSPNTIYF. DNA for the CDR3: TGTGCCAGCAGCTTAGGTGACAGTCCAAACACCATATATTTT.

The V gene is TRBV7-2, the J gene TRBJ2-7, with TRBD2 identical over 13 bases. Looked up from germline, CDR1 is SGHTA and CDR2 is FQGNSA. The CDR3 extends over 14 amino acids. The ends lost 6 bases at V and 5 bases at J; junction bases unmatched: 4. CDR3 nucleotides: TGTGCCAGCAGGAAAGGACTAGCGGGAGACGAGCAGTACTTC. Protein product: CASRKGLAGDEQYF.

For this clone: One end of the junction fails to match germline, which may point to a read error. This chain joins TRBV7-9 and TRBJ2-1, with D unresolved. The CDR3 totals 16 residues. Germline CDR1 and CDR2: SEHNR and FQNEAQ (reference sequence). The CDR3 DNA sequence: TGTGCCAGCAGCTCCCCATCCCAGCCAGGATACAATGAGCGGTTCTTC. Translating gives CASSSPSQPGYNERFF.

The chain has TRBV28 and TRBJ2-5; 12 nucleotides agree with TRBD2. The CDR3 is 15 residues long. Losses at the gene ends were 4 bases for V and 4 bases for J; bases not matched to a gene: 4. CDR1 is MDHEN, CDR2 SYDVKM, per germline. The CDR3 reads CASSSLAGGGETQYF. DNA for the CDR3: TGTGCCAGCAGTTCACTAGCGGGGGGAGGAGAGACCCAGTACTTC.

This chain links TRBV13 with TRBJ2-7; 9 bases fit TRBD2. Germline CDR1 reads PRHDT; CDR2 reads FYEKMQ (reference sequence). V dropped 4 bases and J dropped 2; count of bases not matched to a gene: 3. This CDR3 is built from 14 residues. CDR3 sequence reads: CASSSRGGTYEQYF. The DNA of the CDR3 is TGTGCCAGCAGCTCGCGGGGGGGAACCTACGAGCAGTACTTC.

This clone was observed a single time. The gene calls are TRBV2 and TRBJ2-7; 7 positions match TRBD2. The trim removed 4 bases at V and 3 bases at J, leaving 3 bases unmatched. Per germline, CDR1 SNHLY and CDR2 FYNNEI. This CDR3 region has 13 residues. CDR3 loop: CASSVWGGYEQYF. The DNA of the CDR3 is TGTGCCAGCAGTGTTTGGGGGGGCTACGAGCAGTACTTC. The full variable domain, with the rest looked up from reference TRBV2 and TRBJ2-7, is EPEVTQTPSHQVTQMGQEVILRCVPISNHLYFYWYRQILGQKVEFLVSFYNNEISEKSEIFDDQFSVERPDGSNFTLKIRSTKLEDSAMYFCASSVWGGYEQYFGPGTRLTVT.

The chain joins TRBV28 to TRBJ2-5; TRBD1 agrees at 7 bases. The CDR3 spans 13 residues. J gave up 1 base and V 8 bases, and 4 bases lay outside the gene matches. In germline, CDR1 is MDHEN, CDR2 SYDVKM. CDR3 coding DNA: TGTGCCAGCGGGACAGTAGCCCAAGAGACCCAGTACTTC. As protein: CASGTVAQETQYF.

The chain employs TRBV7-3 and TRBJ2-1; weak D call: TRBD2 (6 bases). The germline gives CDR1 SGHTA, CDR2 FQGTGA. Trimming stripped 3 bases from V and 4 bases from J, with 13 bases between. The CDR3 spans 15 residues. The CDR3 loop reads CASSFLSGHYNEQFF. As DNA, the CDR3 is TGTGCCAGCAGCTTTCTTAGCGGCCATTACAATGAGCAGTTCTTC.

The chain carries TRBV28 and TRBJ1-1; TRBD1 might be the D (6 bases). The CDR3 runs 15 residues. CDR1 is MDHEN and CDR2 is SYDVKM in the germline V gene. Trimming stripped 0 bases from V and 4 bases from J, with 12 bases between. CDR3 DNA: TGTGCCAGCAGTTTATGGGCAGGGGCGGCCACTGAAGCTTTCTTT. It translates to CASSLWAGAATEAFF.

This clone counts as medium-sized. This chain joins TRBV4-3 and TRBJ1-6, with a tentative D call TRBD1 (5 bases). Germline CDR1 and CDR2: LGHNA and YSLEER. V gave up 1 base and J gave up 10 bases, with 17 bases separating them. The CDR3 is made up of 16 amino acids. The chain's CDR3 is CASSQALGSGNSPLHF. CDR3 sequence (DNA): TGCGCCAGCAGCCAAGCATTGGGGTCAGGGAACTCACCCCTCCACTTT.

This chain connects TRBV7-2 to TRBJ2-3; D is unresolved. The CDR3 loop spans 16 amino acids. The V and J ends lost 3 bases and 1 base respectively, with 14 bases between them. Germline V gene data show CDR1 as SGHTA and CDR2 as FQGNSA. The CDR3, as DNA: TGTGCCAGCAGCTTTCGGCAGACGTTGGGCACAGATACGCAGTATTTT. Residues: CASSFRQTLGTDTQYF. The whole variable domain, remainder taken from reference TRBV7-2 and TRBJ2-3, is GAGVSQSPSNKVTEKGKDVELRCDPISGHTALYWYRQSLGQGLEFLIYFQGNSAPDKSGLPSDRFSAERTGGSVSTLTIQRTQQEDSAVYLCASSFRQTLGTDTQYFGPGTRLTVL.

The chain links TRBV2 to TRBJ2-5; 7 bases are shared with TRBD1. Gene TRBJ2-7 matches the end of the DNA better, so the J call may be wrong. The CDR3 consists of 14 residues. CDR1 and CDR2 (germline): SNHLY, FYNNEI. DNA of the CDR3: TGTGCCAGCAGTGGTAGGACAGGTTTCTACGAGCAGTACTTC. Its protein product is CASSGRTGFYEQYF.

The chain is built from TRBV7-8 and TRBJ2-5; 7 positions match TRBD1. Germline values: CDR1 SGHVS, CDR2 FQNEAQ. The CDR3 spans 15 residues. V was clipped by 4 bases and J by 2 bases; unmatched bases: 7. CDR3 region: CASSSLRGQQETQYF. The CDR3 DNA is TGTGCCAGCAGCTCCTTAAGGGGACAGCAAGAGACCCAGTACTTC.

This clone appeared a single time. The CDR3, as DNA: TGTGCCACCAGCAGAGAAGGGGGCAGATCGTATAGCAATCAGCCCCAGCATTTT. Translation: CATSREGGRSYSNQPQHF. V is TRBV15 and J is TRBJ1-5; 7 bases align to TRBD1. The CDR3 loop spans 18 amino acids. Looked up from germline, CDR1 is LNHNV and CDR2 is YYDKDF (reference sequence). Losses at the gene ends were 0 bases for V and 0 bases for J; bases not matched to a gene: 8.

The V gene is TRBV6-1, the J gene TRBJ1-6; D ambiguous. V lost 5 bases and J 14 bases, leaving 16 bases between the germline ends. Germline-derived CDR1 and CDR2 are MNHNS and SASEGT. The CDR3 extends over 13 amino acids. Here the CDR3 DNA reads TGTGCCAGCAGTTATAGTGTAGCAGCCGCCCTCCACTTT. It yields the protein CASSYSVAAALHF.

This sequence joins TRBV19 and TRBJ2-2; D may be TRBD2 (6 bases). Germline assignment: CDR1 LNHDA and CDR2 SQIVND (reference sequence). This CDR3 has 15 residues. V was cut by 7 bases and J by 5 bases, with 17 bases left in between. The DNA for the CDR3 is TGTGCCAGTATCTCTTACGGGAGTGGGACCGGGGAGCTGTTTTTT. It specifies CASISYGSGTGELFF.

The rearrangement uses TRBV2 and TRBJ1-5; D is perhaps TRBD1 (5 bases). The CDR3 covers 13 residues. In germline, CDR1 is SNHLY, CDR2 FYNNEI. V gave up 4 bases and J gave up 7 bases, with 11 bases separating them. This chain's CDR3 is CASSAQGNQPQHF. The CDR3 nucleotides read TGTGCCAGCAGTGCCCAGGGTAACCAGCCCCAGCATTTT.

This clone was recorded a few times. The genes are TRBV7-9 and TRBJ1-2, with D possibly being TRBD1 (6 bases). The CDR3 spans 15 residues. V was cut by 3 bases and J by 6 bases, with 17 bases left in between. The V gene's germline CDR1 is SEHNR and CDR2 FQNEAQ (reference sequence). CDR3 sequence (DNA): TGTGCCAGCAGCTTTACTATAGGACAGACTCATGGCTACACCTTC. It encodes CASSFTIGQTHGYTF.

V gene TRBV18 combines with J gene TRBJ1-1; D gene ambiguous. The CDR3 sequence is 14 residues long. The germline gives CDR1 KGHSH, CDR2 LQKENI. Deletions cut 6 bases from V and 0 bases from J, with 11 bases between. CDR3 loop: CASSPDMVNTEAFF. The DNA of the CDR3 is TGTGCCAGCTCCCCCGACATGGTGAACACTGAAGCTTTCTTT.

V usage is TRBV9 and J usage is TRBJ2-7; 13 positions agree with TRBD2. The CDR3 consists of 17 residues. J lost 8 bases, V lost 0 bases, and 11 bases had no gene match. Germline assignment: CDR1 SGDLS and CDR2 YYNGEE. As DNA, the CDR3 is TGTGCCAGCAGCGTAGTGACTAGCGGGGGGTTTCAATCAAAGCAGTACTTC. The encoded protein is CASSVVTSGGFQSKQYF.

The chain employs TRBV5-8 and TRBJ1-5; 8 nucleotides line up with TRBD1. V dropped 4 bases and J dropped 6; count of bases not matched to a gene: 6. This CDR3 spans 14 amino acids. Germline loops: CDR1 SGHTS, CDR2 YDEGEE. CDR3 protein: CASSPPDRAQPQHF. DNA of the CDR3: TGTGCCAGCAGCCCGCCGGACAGGGCTCAGCCCCAGCATTTT.